This TCR beta chain is drawn from a study of T-cell reconstitution after alpha-beta-depleted transplantation in children. This clonotype came up a few times. Germline lookup yields CDR1 DFQATT and CDR2 SNEGSKA (reference sequence). The CDR3 has 15 amino acids. Trimming took off 0 bases at V and 3 bases at J, with 12 bases between the two ends. Unique molecular identifiers were incorporated when the TCRbeta library was constructed. In TCRdb, the PCR reads were re-called with MiXCR into one record per CDR3 protein. The data contain 640,000 or so distinct CDR3 sequences, about 15% of them singletons. V is TRBV20-1 and J is TRBJ2-1, with a weak D call TRBD2 (6 bases). Specimen: PBMCs from the stem cell graft donor, collected from the stem cell graft. The sequence came from a human donor who donated a stem cell graft to a child with acute myeloid leukemia. The DNA for the CDR3 is TGCAGTGCTAGAGATCCCGGGGGAAACTACAATGAGCAGTTCTTC. As protein: CSARDPGGNYNEQFF.